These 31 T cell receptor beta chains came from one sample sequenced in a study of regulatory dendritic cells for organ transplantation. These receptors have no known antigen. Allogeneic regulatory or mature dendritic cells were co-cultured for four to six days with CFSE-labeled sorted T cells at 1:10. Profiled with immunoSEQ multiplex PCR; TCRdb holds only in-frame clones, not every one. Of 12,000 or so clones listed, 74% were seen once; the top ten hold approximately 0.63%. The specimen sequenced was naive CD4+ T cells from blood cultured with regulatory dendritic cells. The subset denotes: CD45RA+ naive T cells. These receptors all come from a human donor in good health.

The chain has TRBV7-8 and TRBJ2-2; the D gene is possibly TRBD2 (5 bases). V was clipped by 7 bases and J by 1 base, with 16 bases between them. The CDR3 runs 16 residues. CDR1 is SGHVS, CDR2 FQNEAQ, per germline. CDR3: CASTEWERRNTGELFF. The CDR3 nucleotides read TGTGCCAGCACTGAATGGGAGCGGAGGAACACCGGGGAGCTGTTTTTT. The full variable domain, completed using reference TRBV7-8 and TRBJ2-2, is GAGVSQSPRYKVAKRGQDVALRCDPISGHVSLFWYQQALGQGPEFLTYFQNEAQLDKSGLPSDRFFAERPEGSVSTLKIQRTQQEDSAVYLCASTEWERRNTGELFFGEGSRLTVL.

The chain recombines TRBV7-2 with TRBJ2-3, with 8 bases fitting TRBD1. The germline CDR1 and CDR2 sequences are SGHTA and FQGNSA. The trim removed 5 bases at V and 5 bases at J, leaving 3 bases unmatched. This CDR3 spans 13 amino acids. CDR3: CASSPQGEDTQYF. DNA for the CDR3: TGTGCCAGCAGCCCACAGGGGGAAGATACGCAGTATTTT.

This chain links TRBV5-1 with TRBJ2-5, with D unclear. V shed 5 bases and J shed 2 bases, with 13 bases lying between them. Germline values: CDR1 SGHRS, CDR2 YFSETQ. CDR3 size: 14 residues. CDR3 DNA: TGCGCCAGCAGTCCCCCACGGGTACAAGAGACCCAGTACTTC. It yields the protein CASSPPRVQETQYF.

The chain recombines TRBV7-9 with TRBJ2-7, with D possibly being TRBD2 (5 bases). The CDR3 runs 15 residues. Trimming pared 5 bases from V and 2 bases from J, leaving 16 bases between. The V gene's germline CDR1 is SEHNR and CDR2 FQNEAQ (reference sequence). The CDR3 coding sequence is TGTGCCAGCAGCCTGTCCGGGGTACCTACCTACGAGCAGTACTTC. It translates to CASSLSGVPTYEQYF.

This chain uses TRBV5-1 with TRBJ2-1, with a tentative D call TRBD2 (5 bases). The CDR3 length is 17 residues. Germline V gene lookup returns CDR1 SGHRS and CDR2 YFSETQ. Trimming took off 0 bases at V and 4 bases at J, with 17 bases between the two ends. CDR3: CASSLVPTGKAYNEQFF. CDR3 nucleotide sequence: TGCGCCAGCAGCTTGGTCCCCACGGGGAAGGCTTACAATGAGCAGTTCTTC.

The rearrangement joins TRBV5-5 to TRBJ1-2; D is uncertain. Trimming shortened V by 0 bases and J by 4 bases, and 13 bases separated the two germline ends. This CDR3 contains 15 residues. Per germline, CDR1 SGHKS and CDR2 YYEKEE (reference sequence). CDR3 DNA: TGTGCCAGCAGCTTGGTTGCAGGCCCCAGCTATGGCTACACCTTC. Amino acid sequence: CASSLVAGPSYGYTF. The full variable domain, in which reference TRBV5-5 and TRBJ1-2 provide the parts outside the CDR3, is DAGVTQSPTHLIKTRGQQVTLRCSPISGHKSVSWYQQVLGQGPQFIFQYYEKEERGRGNFPDRFSARQFPNYSSELNVNALLLGDSALYLCASSLVAGPSYGYTFGSGTRLTVV.

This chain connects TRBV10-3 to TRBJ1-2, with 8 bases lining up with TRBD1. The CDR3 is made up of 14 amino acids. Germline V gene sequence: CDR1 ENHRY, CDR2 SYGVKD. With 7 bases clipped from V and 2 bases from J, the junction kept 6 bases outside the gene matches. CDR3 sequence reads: CAINDRGENYGYTF. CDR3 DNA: TGTGCCATCAACGACAGGGGCGAGAACTATGGCTACACCTTC.

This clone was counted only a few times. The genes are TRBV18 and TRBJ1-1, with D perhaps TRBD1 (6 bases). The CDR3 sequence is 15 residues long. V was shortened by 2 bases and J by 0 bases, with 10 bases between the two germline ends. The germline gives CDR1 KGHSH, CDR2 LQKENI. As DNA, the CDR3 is TGTGCCAGCTCACCAGGACAGCTCATGAACACTGAAGCTTTCTTT. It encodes CASSPGQLMNTEAFF.

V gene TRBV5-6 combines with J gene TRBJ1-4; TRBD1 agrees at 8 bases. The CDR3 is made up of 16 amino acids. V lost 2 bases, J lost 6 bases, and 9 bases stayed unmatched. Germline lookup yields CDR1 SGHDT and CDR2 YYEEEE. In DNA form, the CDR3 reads TGTGCCAGCAGCTTCAGGACAGGGAGGGTCCATGAAAAACTGTTTTTT. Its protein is CASSFRTGRVHEKLFF.

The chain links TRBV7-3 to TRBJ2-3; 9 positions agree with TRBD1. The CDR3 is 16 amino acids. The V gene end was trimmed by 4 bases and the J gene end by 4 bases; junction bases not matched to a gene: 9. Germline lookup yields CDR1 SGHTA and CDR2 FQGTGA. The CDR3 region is CASSSPGTGIADTQYF. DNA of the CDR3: TGTGCCAGCAGCTCTCCCGGGACAGGGATCGCAGATACGCAGTATTTT.

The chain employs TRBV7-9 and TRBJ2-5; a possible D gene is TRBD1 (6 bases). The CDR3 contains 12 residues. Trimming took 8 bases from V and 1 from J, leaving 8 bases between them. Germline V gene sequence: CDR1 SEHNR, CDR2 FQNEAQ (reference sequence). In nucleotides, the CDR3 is TGTGCCAGCCAACAGGGCCAAGAGACCCAGTACTTC. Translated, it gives CASQQGQETQYF.

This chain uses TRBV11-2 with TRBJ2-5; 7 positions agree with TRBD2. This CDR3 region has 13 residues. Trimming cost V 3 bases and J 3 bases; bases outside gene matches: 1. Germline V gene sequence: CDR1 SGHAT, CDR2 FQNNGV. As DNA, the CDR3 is TGTGCCAGCAGCTTCGGACTAGAAGAGACCCAGTACTTC. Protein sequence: CASSFGLEETQYF.

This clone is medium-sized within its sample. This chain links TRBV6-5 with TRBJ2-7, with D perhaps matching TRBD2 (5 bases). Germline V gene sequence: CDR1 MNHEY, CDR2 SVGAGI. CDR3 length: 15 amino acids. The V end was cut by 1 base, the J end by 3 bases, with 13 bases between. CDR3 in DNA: TGTGCCAGCAGTTACTTAGGCGGGTACCTCTACGAGCAGTACTTC. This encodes CASSYLGGYLYEQYF.

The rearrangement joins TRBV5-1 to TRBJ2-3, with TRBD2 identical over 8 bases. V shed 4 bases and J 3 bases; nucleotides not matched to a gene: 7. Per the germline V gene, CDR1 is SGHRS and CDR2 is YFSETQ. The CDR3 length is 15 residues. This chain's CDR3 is CASSRGGTLTDTQYF. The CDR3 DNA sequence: TGCGCCAGCAGCCGGGGGGGGACGCTGACAGATACGCAGTATTTT.

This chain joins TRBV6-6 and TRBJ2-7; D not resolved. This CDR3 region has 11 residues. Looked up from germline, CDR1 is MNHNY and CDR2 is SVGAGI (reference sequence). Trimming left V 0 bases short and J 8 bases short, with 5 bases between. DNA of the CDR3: TGTGCCAGCAGTTACTCGAGTAAGCAGTACTTC. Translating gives CASSYSSKQYF.

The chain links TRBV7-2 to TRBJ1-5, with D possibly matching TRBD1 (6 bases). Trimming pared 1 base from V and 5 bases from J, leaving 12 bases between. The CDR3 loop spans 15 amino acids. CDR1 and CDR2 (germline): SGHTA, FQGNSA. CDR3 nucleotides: TGTGCCAGCAGCTTAGACAGGGCGCTCCATCAGCCCCAGCATTTT. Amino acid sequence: CASSLDRALHQPQHF. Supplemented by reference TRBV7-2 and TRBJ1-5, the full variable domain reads GAGVSQSPSNKVTEKGKDVELRCDPISGHTALYWYRQSLGQGLEFLIYFQGNSAPDKSGLPSDRFSAERTGGSVSTLTIQRTQQEDSAVYLCASSLDRALHQPQHFGDGTRLSIL.

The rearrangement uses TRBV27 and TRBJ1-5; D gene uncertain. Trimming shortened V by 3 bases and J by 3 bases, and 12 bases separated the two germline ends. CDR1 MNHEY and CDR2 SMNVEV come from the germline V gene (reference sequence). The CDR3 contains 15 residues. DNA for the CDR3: TGTGCCAGCAGTTTCTCCGGGGTACACAATCAGCCCCAGCATTTT. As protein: CASSFSGVHNQPQHF.

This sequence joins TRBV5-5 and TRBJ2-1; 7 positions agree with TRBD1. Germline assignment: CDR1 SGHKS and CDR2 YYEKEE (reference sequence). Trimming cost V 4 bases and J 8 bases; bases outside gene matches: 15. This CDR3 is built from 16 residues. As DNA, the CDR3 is TGTGCCAGCAGCCAGACAGGGTACCTCACTCTGGATGAGCAGTTCTTC. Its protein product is CASSQTGYLTLDEQFF.

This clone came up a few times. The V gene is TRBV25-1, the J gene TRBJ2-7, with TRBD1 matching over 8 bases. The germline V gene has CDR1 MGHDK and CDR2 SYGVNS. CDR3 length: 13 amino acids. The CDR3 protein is CATTGDSTYEQYF. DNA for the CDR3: TGTGCTACGACAGGGGATTCTACCTACGAGCAGTACTTC.

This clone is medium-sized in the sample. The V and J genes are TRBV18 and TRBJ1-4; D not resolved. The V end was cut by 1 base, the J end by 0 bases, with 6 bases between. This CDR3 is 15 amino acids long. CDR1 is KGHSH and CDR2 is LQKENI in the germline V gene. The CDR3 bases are TGTGCCAGCTCACCACGTGGCCCAACTAATGAAAAACTGTTTTTT. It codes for CASSPRGPTNEKLFF.

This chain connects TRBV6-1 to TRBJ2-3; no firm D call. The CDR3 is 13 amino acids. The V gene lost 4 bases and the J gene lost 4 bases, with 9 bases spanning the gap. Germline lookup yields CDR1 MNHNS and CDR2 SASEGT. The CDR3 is CASSGVTADTQYF. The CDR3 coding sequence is TGTGCCAGCAGTGGGGTGACTGCAGATACGCAGTATTTT.

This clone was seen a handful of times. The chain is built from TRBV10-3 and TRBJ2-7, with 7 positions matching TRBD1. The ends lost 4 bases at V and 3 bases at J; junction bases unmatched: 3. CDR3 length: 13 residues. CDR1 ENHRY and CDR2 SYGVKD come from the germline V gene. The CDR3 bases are TGTGCCATCAGTGGGAGACAGGGCTACGAGCAGTACTTC. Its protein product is CAISGRQGYEQYF.

This chain's CDR3 is CASSSGQAPYSNQPQHF. The CDR3 coding sequence is TGTGCCAGTAGTTCTGGACAGGCTCCCTATAGCAATCAGCCCCAGCATTTT. The chain combines TRBV19 with TRBJ1-5, with TRBD1 matching over 7 bases. V gave up 5 bases and J gave up 0 bases; unmatched junction bases: 10. The CDR3 consists of 17 residues. CDR1 and CDR2 from the germline V gene are LNHDA and SQIVND (reference sequence).

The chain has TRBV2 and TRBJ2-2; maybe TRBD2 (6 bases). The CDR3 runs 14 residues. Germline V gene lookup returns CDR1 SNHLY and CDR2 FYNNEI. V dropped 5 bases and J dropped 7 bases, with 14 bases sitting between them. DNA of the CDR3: TGTGCCAGCAGTACCGGGGGTGGAAGCGGGGAGCTGTTTTTT. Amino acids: CASSTGGGSGELFF.

The DNA for the CDR3 is TGTGCCAGCTCACCTGGGGGCTCGGGAGATACGCAGTATTTT. Translating it yields CASSPGGSGDTQYF. The gene calls are TRBV18 and TRBJ2-3, with a possible D match to TRBD1 (6 bases). Between the trimmed V and J ends, which lost 3 bases and 5 bases, there was a span of 12 bases. The CDR3 has 14 amino acids. Germline CDR1 KGHSH, CDR2 LQKENI.

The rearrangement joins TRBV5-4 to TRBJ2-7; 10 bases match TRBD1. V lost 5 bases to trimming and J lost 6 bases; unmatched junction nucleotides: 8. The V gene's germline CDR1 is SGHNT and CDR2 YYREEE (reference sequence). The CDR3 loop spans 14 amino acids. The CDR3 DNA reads TGTGCCAGCAGTTCAGGGACAGGGGACGGCGAGCAGTACTTC. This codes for CASSSGTGDGEQYF.

The CDR3 loop reads CASSGDRGLDEQYF. The CDR3 DNA reads TGTGCCAGCAGTGGGGACAGGGGACTGGACGAGCAGTACTTC. The chain links TRBV2 to TRBJ2-7; TRBD1 matches 10 bases. The CDR3 is made up of 14 amino acids. With V trimmed by 4 bases and J by 5 bases, 5 bases remained unmatched. CDR1 is SNHLY and CDR2 is FYNNEI in the germline V gene.

The CDR3 reads CASSLGTRTGVYNEQFF. CDR3 bases: TGCGCCAGCAGCCTTGGCACCAGGACAGGGGTCTACAATGAGCAGTTCTTC. The V call is TRBV4-1, the J call TRBJ2-1, with 9 bases fitting TRBD1. The CDR3 is 17 residues long. Unmatched junction bases numbered 10, after V lost 4 bases and J lost 3 bases. From germline, CDR1 is MGHRA and CDR2 YSYEKL.

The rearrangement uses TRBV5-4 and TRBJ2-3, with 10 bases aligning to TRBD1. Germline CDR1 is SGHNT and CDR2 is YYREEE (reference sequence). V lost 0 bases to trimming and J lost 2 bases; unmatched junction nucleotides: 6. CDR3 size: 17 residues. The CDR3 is CASSLGLGTGDTDTQYF. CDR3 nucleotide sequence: TGTGCCAGCAGCTTGGGCTTAGGGACAGGGGACACAGATACGCAGTATTTT.

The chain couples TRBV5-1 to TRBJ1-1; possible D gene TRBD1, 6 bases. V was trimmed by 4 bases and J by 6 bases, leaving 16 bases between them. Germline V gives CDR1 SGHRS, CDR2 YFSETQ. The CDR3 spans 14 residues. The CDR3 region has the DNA TGCGCCAGCAGCGAGGGCCAAGGGACATCTGAAGCTTTCTTT. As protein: CASSEGQGTSEAFF.

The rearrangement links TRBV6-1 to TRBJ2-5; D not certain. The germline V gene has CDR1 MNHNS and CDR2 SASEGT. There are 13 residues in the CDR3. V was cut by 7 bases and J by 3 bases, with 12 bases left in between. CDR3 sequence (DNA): TGTGCCAGCACCCTCACAAGCGAAGAGACCCAGTACTTC. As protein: CASTLTSEETQYF.